This T cell receptor (beta chain) is drawn from a study of blood T cell repertoires in COVID-19 (dated by TCRdb to 2020 to 2022). For the study in its entirety: Collaborator samples came from the United States, Italy and Spain and covered acute and convalescent phases of COVID-19. The material from the prospective study consisted of cDNA or gDNA derived from T cells, B-cell-depleted T cells, or PBMCs. Deeply sampled blood TCRbeta repertoires from subjects exposed to, actively infected with, or recovered from COVID-19 were included in the dataset. A freely available public database, intended as a resource for researchers studying the immune response to SARS-CoV-2, is where the repertoires were released. The samples were drawn from the first 160 participants of the ongoing ImmuneRACE study and from over 950 subjects provided by 6 global collaborators. Nearly every sample came with metadata listing a de-identified subject ID, COVID-19 status, age in years and sex. Where available, HLA class I and class II types were taken from metadata supplied by the sample provider and were not determined by assay-based typing.

TCRbeta CDR3 regions were amplified from genomic DNA by means of the immunoSEQ Assay, a bias-controlled multiplex PCR. Per the authors' processing: Within the assay, amplification of reference gene primers was used to estimate how many nucleated cells each sample contained. Sequence reads were collapsed and filtered to measure the absolute abundance of every unique TCRbeta CDR3 rearrangement. For each sample, productive Simpson clonality was calculated as the square root of Simpson's diversity index over productive rearrangements. Entries here come from immuneACCESS through TCRdb and include only in-frame sequences with V and J called. Some clones fail to appear in such tables; in the studies checked, an unresolved V gene covers under half of the shortfall, and the cause of the remainder is unknown. The D gene and trimming were derived from the DNA, and the V and J assignments and clone size from that table. This sample lists roughly 52,000 clones; just under 90% were detected once. Clones ranked in the top ten supply 4% of the sample.

Taken from cysteine to phenylalanine, the CDR3 has 14 residues. The sequence is cut down to CDR3 DNA, 42 bases in frame from base 1. The junction carries 10 bases between V and J, which are trimmed by 3 bases and 5 bases respectively. From the germline V gene, CDR1 is MNHNS and CDR2 is SASEGT. Whole blood was collected in K2EDTA tubes by collaborating institutions according to the institutions' own protocols. For TCRbeta analysis, collaborator samples were shipped as frozen whole blood, as isolated PBMCs, or as DNA extracted from either sample type. Results the study describes overall, beyond this receptor: The quantity of clinical and demographic metadata differed by source and by participant and was supplied without curation.

Points on this clone: Its antigen specificity is not known. Base-call qualities are not available, and no considerably larger clone is one nucleotide away.

The TCR sequence derives from a man aged 50 to 59 with acute or convalescent COVID-19. Source material: peripheral blood. The sequence is built from TRBV6-1 and TRBJ1-4; TRBD1 is possibly the D segment (6 matching bases). The bases read TGTGCCAGCAGTGAGGACAGACCCAATGAAAAACTGTTTTTT. This translates into CASSEDRPNEKLFF.